This entry features one TCR beta chain sequence. This clone has just a few counts. The specificity of this receptor is unknown. Base qualities are not recorded, but no much larger clone differs from it by a single base. The data are from a study of blood T cell repertoires in COVID-19 (dated by TCRdb to 2020 to 2022). A note on the overall study: Samples covering the acute and convalescent phases of COVID-19 were provided by collaborators in the United States, Italy and Spain. The prospective study material was composed of cDNA or gDNA derived from T cells, B-cell-depleted T cells, or PBMCs. The dataset comprised deeply sampled blood TCRbeta repertoires from subjects exposed to, actively infected with, or recovered from COVID-19. A de-identified subject ID, COVID-19 status, age in years and sex were almost always included in the sample metadata. HLA class I and class II types, where available, came from metadata supplied by the sample provider rather than from assay-based typing. The samples were drawn from the first 160 participants of the ongoing ImmuneRACE study and from 1,254 subjects provided by 6 global collaborators. The repertoires were made available in a free public database intended to serve as a resource for research on the immune response to SARS-CoV-2. Here is what the overall study found, with its caveats: The amount of clinical and demographic metadata varied by source and participant and was provided uncurated.

Spanning cysteine to phenylalanine, the CDR3 consists of 15 amino acids. The DNA shown is the 45-base CDR3, in frame from base 1. Deletion took 3 bases off V and 9 bases off J, with a span of 19 bases between the germline ends. Based on the germline V gene, the CDR1 and CDR2 sequences are SGHRS and YFSETQ. Whole blood was collected in K2EDTA tubes by collaborating institutions according to the institutions' own protocols. For TCRbeta analysis, collaborators shipped samples in one of three forms: frozen whole blood, isolated PBMCs, or DNA extracted from either of those sample types. TCRbeta CDR3 regions were amplified from genomic DNA using the immunoSEQ Assay, a bias-controlled multiplex PCR. The original methods were these. Nucleated cell counts per sample were estimated from amplification of reference gene primers within the assay. To quantify the absolute abundance of each unique TCRbeta CDR3 rearrangement, sequence reads were collapsed and filtered. For each sample, productive Simpson clonality was calculated as the square root of Simpson's diversity index across productive rearrangements. What TCRdb holds here is the immuneACCESS table cut down to in-frame rearrangements. Part of the clones is not present; checked against another copy, under half of the missing clones reflect an unresolved V gene, and the others are unexplained. The V and J calls and clone size were taken over from that table, and D and trimming were inferred from the DNA. The sample records about 130,000 clones, roughly four fifths of which are singletons. Roughly 13% of the sample rests with the top ten.

The chain uses TRBV5-1 and TRBJ2-1; the D gene is possibly TRBD1, with 7 bases matching. The sequenced sample was peripheral blood. The TCR comes from a human donor in a cohort sampled during active COVID-19. Here is the DNA: TGCGCCAGCAGCTATGACAGGGCGGGAAACGGTGAGCAGTTCTTC. Its protein reads: CASSYDRAGNGEQFF.